A selection of T cell receptor beta chains follows, all from one sample in a study of blood T cell repertoires in COVID-19. The repertoire was sequenced with immunoSEQ multiplex PCR; TCRdb's copy has only in-frame clones and lacks some. The repertoire holds about 330,000 clones, with roughly 88% as singletons. The sequencing sample was made of peripheral blood. The receptors here all came from a woman in her forties or fifties with acute or convalescent COVID-19. Each CDR3 is given with its conserved first and last residue. The D gene is left open where the match is weak. Clone size is shown for a subset of rows, as once, few, many or a class of expanded clone.

v_gene	j_gene	abundance	d_gene	CDR3nt	CDR3aa
TRBV18	TRBJ1-5	NA	NA	TGTGCCAGCTCACCGGCGGGGGGGAATCAGCCCCAGCATTTT	CASSPAGGNQPQHF
TRBV9	TRBJ1-1	once	TRBD1	TGTGCCAGCAGCGTAGCCGGGACAGGGTTTTACACTGAAGCTTTCTTT	CASSVAGTGFYTEAFF
TRBV18	TRBJ1-2	NA	TRBD1	TGTGCCAGCTCACCAAACCCCGACAGGGATATCAGCTACACCTTC	CASSPNPDRDISYTF
TRBV4-1	TRBJ2-7	NA	NA	TGCGCCAGCAGCCGGGTAGAGGCGGGGATTTCCTACGAGCAGTACTTC	CASSRVEAGISYEQYF
TRBV5-1	TRBJ2-7	NA	TRBD1	TGCGCCAGCAGCTTGGGACAGGGCTCCTACGAGCAGTACTTC	CASSLGQGSYEQYF
TRBV9	TRBJ2-1	NA	NA	TGTGCCAGCAGCGCGAGCGGTGGTGAGCAGTTCTTC	CASSASGGEQFF
TRBV29-1	TRBJ2-7	NA	NA	TGCAGCGTCAGGACTTACGAGCAGTACTTC	CSVRTYEQYF
TRBV21-1	TRBJ2-7	NA	NA	TGTGCCAGCAGCTCCAGACCGGACAGGGGCCACGAGCAGTACTTC	CASSSRPDRGHEQYF
TRBV4-2	TRBJ2-7	NA	TRBD1	TGTGCCAGCAGCCAAGGGGGACAGGGGGCTGCCTACGAGCAGTACTTC	CASSQGGQGAAYEQYF
TRBV6-5	TRBJ1-2	NA	TRBD1	TGTGCCAGCAGCAGGGGGTGGGATGGCTACACCTTC	CASSRGWDGYTF
TRBV2	TRBJ2-5	NA	NA	TGTGCCAGCAGCCACGACAGAAAAGAGACCCAGTACTTC	CASSHDRKETQYF
TRBV7-3	TRBJ2-7	NA	TRBD1	TGTGCCAGCAGCTTAAGAGGACAGGGGGACTACGAGCAGTACTTC	CASSLRGQGDYEQYF
TRBV20-1	TRBJ2-3	NA	NA	TGCAGTGCTAGACTTTCTGATACGCAGTATTTT	CSARLSDTQYF
TRBV11-2	TRBJ2-7	NA	TRBD2	TGTGCCAGCAGACCGGGGACTAGCGGGAGTAGGTACGAGCAGTACTTC	CASRPGTSGSRYEQYF
TRBV7-8	TRBJ2-1	NA	TRBD2	TGTGCCAGCAGCTTAAATCTTCCTAGCGGGAGGGCCTACAATGAGCAGTTCTTC	CASSLNLPSGRAYNEQFF
TRBV5-4	TRBJ2-5	NA	TRBD2	TGTGCCAGCAGCATAACAGCGGGAGTCCAAGAGACCCAGTACTTC	CASSITAGVQETQYF
TRBV3-1/TRBV3-2	TRBJ1-1	few	NA	TGTGCCAGCAGCCCCTATTTGTTGGTGAGGAGCACTGAAGCTTTCTTT	CASSPYLLVRSTEAFF
TRBV28	TRBJ1-1	NA	NA	TGTGCCAGCAGTTTTGACAGGTTTGAAGCTTTCTTT	CASSFDRFEAFF
TRBV10-3	TRBJ1-2	NA	NA	TGTGCCATCAGTGAGCCTTCAGGGATCTGGGACTATGGCTACACCTTC	CAISEPSGIWDYGYTF
TRBV29-1	TRBJ2-1	once	TRBD2	TGCAGCGTCCCTAAACTAGCGGGCCCATACAATGAGCAGTTCTTC	CSVPKLAGPYNEQFF
TRBV2	TRBJ2-7	NA	TRBD1	TGTGCAGCGGTGCCCCTGGAAGGGGGCTTTAACTACGAGCAGTACTTC	CAAVPLEGGFNYEQYF
TRBV19	TRBJ2-3	NA	TRBD2	TGTGCCAGTAGTATACTAGCGGGAGCGAAAGATACGCAGTATTTT	CASSILAGAKDTQYF
TRBV6-2/TRBV6-3	TRBJ2-7	NA	TRBD1	TGTGCCAGCAGTACGGACCGGGACAGAGGCTACGAGCAGTACTTC	CASSTDRDRGYEQYF
TRBV6-5	TRBJ2-5	NA	NA	TGTGCCAGCAGTTACAGGGGAGGTCAAGAGACCCAGTACTTC	CASSYRGGQETQYF
TRBV7-9	TRBJ1-2	NA	NA	TGTGCCAGCAGCTTATCAGGGGCGAACTATGGCTACACCTTC	CASSLSGANYGYTF
TRBV7-2	TRBJ2-1	NA	NA	TGTGCCAGCAGCTACAACATCTACAATGAGCAGTTCTTC	CASSYNIYNEQFF
TRBV30	TRBJ2-7	NA	NA	TGTGCCTGGAGTGTAGTTGGCCCCTACGAGCAGTACTTC	CAWSVVGPYEQYF
TRBV24-1	TRBJ2-5	NA	NA	TGTGCCACCAGTGAACAGGGAGAAGAGACCCAGTACTTC	CATSEQGEETQYF
TRBV2	TRBJ2-5	NA	TRBD2	TGTGCCAGCAGCGGTGGGGGGAGGGCTCAAGAGACCCAGTACTTC	CASSGGGRAQETQYF
TRBV30	TRBJ1-4	NA	NA	TGTGCCTGGAGTGAACAGGGCGTTAATGAAAAACTGTTTTTT	CAWSEQGVNEKLFF
TRBV12-3/TRBV12-4	TRBJ2-7	NA	NA	TGTGCCAGTATGGGAGGCTACGAGCAGTACTTC	CASMGGYEQYF
TRBV7-9	TRBJ2-4	NA	NA	TGTGCCAGCAGCTTAGCAGGTCTAGATGACGCTATAAACATTCAGTACTTC	CASSLAGLDDAINIQYF
TRBV27	TRBJ1-6	NA	TRBD1	TGTGCCAGCAGGCCCCGCCGGGACAGGGAGCATTCACCCCTCCACTTT	CASRPRRDREHSPLHF
TRBV19	TRBJ2-7	NA	NA	TGTGCCAGTAGTATAGTAGCAGGGGCCTACGAGCAGTACTTC	CASSIVAGAYEQYF
TRBV28	TRBJ2-7	NA	TRBD1	TGTGCCAGCAGCATACAGGGGTACGAGCAGTACTTC	CASSIQGYEQYF
TRBV24-1	TRBJ1-1	NA	TRBD1	TGTGCCACCAGTGATGCCAGACAGGGCAACACTGAAGCTTTCTTT	CATSDARQGNTEAFF
TRBV7-8	TRBJ2-5	NA	NA	TGTGCCAGCAGCCTTGTAGTGGAGACCCAGTACTTC	CASSLVVETQYF
TRBV10-3	TRBJ2-3	NA	NA	TGTGCCATCAGTGAAGCAGGGATCACAGATACGCAGTATTTT	CAISEAGITDTQYF
TRBV9	TRBJ2-7	NA	TRBD2	TGTGCCAGCAGCGTATATAGCGGGAGGAGCGAGCAGTACTTC	CASSVYSGRSEQYF
TRBV29-1	TRBJ2-2	once	NA	TGCAGCGTTATAGTGTTGGCCGGGGAGCTGTTTTTT	CSVIVLAGELFF
TRBV7-2	TRBJ1-2	NA	NA	TGTGCCAGCAGCTTAGCGGGCAGCTATGGCTACACCTTC	CASSLAGSYGYTF
TRBV5-1	TRBJ2-1	NA	TRBD2	TGCGCCAGCAGCCCCGCCGGGACTAGCGGGACCTACAATGAGCAGTTCTTC	CASSPAGTSGTYNEQFF
TRBV28	TRBJ1-5	NA	NA	TGTGCCAGCAGATCAGGGAGCAATCAGCCCCAGCATTTT	CASRSGSNQPQHF
TRBV6-2/TRBV6-3	TRBJ2-7	NA	TRBD2	TGTGCCAGCAGTTACTCGAAAGCTAGCGGGAGCTCCTACGAGCAGTACTTC	CASSYSKASGSSYEQYF
TRBV24-1	TRBJ1-2	NA	NA	TGTGCCACCAGTGACCCGACAGAGAACTATGGCTACACCTTC	CATSDPTENYGYTF
TRBV5-1	TRBJ2-2	NA	TRBD1	TGCGCCAGCAGCTCTATTACAGGGGCGAACACCGGGGAGCTGTTTTTT	CASSSITGANTGELFF
TRBV5-1	TRBJ2-5	few	TRBD1	TGCGCCAGCAGCTACGTGACAGGGGTACAGACCCAGTACTTC	CASSYVTGVQTQYF
TRBV25-1	TRBJ1-2	few	NA	TGTGCCAGCAGTGAACACCAGGGTCTGAGTAACTATGGCTACACCTTC	CASSEHQGLSNYGYTF
TRBV7-2	TRBJ2-1	once	TRBD2	TGTGCCAGCAGCTTAATTCCCAGCGGGGGGGGCAATGAGCAGTTCTTC	CASSLIPSGGGNEQFF
TRBV7-3	TRBJ1-1	once	NA	TGTGCCAGCAGCCAACAGGGGAACACTGAAGCTTTCTTT	CASSQQGNTEAFF
TRBV5-1	TRBJ2-7	NA	NA	TGCGCCAGCAGCTTACAGGGTTACGGGTTCGGAGAGCAGTACTTC	CASSLQGYGFGEQYF
TRBV3-1/TRBV3-2	TRBJ1-2	NA	NA	TGTGCCAGCAGCCAGAGGGCCCTTAACTATGGCTACACCTTC	CASSQRALNYGYTF
TRBV6-5	TRBJ2-7	NA	TRBD1	TGTGCCAGCAGTCCACTCCGGGACAGGGCCCACGAGCAGTACTTC	CASSPLRDRAHEQYF
TRBV4-3	TRBJ2-7	NA	TRBD2	TGCGCCAGCAGCCCCGGACTAGACGGGCGATACGAGCAGTACTTC	CASSPGLDGRYEQYF
TRBV6-5	TRBJ1-4	NA	NA	TGTGCCAGCAGTCGGGCTAATGAAAAACTGTTTTTT	CASSRANEKLFF